This T cell receptor (beta chain) was retrieved from a study of blood T cell repertoires in COVID-19. Sequencing was performed with immunoSEQ multiplex PCR; in TCRdb, only in-frame clones are kept and a portion is missing. Of roughly 120,000 clones listed, around 80% are singletons. V lost 0 bases, J lost 7 bases, and 11 bases lay in between. This CDR3 is built from 15 residues. Germline loops: CDR1 SGHRS, CDR2 YFSETQ. The rearrangement links TRBV5-1 to TRBJ1-6; D remains ambiguous. The sequence was obtained from a man between 65 and 80 years old with acute or convalescent COVID-19. Material: peripheral blood. This chain's CDR3 is CASSLAEGWNSPLHF. In DNA form, the CDR3 reads TGCGCCAGCAGCTTGGCCGAGGGTTGGAATTCACCCCTCCACTTT.